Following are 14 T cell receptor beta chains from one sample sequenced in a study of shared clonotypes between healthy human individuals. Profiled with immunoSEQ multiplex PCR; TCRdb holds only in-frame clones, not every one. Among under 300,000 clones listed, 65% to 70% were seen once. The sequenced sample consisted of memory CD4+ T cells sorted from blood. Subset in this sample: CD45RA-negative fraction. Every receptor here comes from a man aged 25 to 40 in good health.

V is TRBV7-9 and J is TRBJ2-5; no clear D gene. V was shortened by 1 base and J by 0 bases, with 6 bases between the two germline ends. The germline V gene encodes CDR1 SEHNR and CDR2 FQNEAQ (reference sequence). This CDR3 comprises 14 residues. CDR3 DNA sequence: TGTGCCAGCAGCTTAGTGAGTTACCAAGAGACCCAGTACTTC. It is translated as CASSLVSYQETQYF.

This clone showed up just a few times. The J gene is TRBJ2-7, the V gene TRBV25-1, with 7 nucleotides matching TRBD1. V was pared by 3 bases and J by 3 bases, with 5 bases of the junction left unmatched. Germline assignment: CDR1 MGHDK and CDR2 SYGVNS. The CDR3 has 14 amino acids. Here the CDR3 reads CASSEGTEYYEQYF. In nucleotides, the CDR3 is TGTGCCAGCAGTGAGGGGACAGAGTACTACGAGCAGTACTTC.

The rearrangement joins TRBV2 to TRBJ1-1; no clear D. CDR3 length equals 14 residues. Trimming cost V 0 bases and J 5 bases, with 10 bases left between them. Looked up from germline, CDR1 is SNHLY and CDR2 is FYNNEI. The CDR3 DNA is TGTGCCAGCAGTGAAGCTGAGGTTTTGACTGAAGCTTTCTTT. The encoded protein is CASSEAEVLTEAFF.

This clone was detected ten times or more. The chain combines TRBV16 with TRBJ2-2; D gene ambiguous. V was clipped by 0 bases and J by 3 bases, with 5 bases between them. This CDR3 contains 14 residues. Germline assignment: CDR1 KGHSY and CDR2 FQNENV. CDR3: CASSQSADTGELFF. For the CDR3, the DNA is TGTGCCAGCAGCCAATCGGCAGACACCGGGGAGCTGTTTTTT.

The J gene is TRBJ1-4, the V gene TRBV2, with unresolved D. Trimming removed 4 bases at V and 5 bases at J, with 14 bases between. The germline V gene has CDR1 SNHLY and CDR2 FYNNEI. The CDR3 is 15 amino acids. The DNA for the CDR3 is TGTGCCAGCAGTGCCTACGTAGCGGGGAATGAAAAACTGTTTTTT. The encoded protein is CASSAYVAGNEKLFF.

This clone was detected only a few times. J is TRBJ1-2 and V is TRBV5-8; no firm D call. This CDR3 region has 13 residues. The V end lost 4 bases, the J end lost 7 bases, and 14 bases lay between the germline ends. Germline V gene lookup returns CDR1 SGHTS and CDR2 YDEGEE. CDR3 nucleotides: TGTGCCAGCAGCAGGGTCGTTAGAGGTGGCTACACCTTC. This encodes CASSRVVRGGYTF.

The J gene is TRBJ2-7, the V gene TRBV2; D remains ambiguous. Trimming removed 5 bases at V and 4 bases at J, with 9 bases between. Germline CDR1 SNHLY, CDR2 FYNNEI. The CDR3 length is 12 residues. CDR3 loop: CASSLERYEQYF. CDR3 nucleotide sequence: TGTGCCAGCAGTTTGGAGAGATACGAGCAGTACTTC.

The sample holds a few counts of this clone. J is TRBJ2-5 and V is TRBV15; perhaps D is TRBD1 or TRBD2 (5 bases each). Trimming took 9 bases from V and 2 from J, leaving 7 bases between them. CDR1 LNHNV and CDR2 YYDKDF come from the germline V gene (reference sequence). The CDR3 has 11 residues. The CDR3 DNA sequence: TGTGCCACGGGGGATCAAGAGACCCAGTACTTC. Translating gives CATGDQETQYF.

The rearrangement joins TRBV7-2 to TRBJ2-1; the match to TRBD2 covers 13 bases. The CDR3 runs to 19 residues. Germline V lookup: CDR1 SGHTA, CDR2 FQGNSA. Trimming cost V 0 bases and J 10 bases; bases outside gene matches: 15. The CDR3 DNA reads TGTGCCAGCAGCTTAGCTCCAGGGGGCACTAGCGGGAGGGATCGCGAGCAGTTCTTC. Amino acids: CASSLAPGGTSGRDREQFF. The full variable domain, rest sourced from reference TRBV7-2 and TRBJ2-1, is GAGVSQSPSNKVTEKGKDVELRCDPISGHTALYWYRQSLGQGLEFLIYFQGNSAPDKSGLPSDRFSAERTGGSVSTLTIQRTQQEDSAVYLCASSLAPGGTSGRDREQFFGPGTRLTVL.

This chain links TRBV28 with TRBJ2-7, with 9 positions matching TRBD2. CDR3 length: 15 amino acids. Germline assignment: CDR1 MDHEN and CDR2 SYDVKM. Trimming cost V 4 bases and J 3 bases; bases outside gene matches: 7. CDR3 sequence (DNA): TGTGCCAGCAGTTCCACTAGCGGGCCGATCTACGAGCAGTACTTC. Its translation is CASSSTSGPIYEQYF.

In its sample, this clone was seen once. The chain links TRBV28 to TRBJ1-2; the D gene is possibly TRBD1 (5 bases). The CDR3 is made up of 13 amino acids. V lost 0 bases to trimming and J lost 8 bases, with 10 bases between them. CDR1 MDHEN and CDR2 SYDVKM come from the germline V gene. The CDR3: CASSLWGTRGYTF. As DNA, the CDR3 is TGTGCCAGCAGTTTATGGGGGACGCGGGGCTACACCTTC.

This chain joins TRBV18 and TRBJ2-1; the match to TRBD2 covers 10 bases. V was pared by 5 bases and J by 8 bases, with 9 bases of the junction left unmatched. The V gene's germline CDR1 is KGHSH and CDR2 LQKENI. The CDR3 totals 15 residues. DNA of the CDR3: TGTGCCAGCTCAAGGCCTAGCGGGAGCGGCTATGAGCAGTTCTTC. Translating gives CASSRPSGSGYEQFF.

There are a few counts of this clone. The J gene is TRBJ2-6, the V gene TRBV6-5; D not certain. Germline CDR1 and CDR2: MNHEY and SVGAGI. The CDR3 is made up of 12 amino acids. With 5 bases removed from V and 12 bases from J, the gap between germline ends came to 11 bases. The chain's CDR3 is CASSLLRGVLTF. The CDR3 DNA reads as TGTGCCAGCAGTCTGCTGAGAGGCGTCCTGACTTTC.

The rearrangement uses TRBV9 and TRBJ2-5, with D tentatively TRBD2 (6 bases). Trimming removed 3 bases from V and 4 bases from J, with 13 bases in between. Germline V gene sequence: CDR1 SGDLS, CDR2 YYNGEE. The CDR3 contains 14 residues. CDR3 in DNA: TGTGCCAGCAGCGCGGGACTGACACTAGAGACCCAGTACTTC. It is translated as CASSAGLTLETQYF.